These T cell receptor beta chains were read from a single sample in a study of shared clonotypes between healthy human individuals. Libraries were prepared by immunoSEQ multiplex PCR; TCRdb keeps only in-frame clonotypes and omits some of them. The table has 1 million to 1.3 million clones, 70% to 80% seen once. The sequenced sample was memory CD4+ T cells from PBMCs. The receptors come from a man younger than 30 in good health. Some clones in this sample may be carry-over from other donors' samples. The CDR3 runs from the conserved cysteine through the conserved F or W. Expanded clones get a size class; other rows say once, few or many, or leave the size out.

>NA|15|TRBV5-1
CASSLVGLAGDTQYF
>few|11|TRBV7-9
CASSPLNIQYF
>NA|17|TRBV5-4
CASSRPTSGRALNEQYF
>NA|14|TRBV7-9
CASSGDRAGNEQFF
>NA|14|TRBV27
CASSFGRGTGELFF
>NA|16|TRBV10-3
CAISEETDTSTDTQYF
>once|14|TRBV11-2
CASSLDSPRGELFF
>NA|13|TRBV11-1
CASSLASKETQYF
>NA|15|TRBV7-3
CASSLSGMNTDTQYF
>NA|15|TRBV5-4
CASSLGGGDLEKLFF
>NA|13|TRBV27
CASRIQANYEQYF
>NA|20|TRBV4-1
CASSKSTGDITGSSGNTIYF
>NA|14|TRBV2
CASSAPTRNYGYTF
>NA|14|TRBV18
CASSPVRSTGELFF
>few|16|TRBV18
CASSPSRREADNEQFF
>NA|12|TRBV7-9
CASSLEGNTIYF
>NA|16|TRBV10-1
CASSESVSGNQETQYF
>NA|14|TRBV28
CASRLPGAVEKLFF
>NA|14|TRBV28
CASSQATGGREAFF
>NA|14|TRBV2
CASVGQVETDTQYF
>many|13|TRBV6-5
CASSETVGYEQYF
>NA|15|TRBV28
CASSLDPLNGEKLFF
>NA|12|TRBV15
CATSRDPETQYF
>NA|18|TRBV7-2
CASSLGLGLAGIRDTQYF
>NA|16|TRBV9
CASSGGLAGGLETQYF
>NA|16|TRBV7-2
CASSSTEGVPGNIQYF
>NA|13|TRBV28
CASKDHRDQPQHF
>NA|15|TRBV6-5
CASSSLQGWKETQYF
>NA|16|TRBV23-1
CARAPPGGRGLYEQYF
>NA|16|TRBV5-1
CASSSGVVSGANVLTF
>NA|13|TRBV7-2
CASSFMQNYGYTF
>NA|14|TRBV30
CAWNPSGIYNEQFF
>NA|18|TRBV28
CASSLSKWGGEGNQPQHF
>NA|17|TRBV7-2
CASSLVFGGTTNQPQHF
>NA|15|TRBV7-8
CASSTGQGSYNEQFF
>NA|13|TRBV18
CASSTDTNTEAFF
>NA|15|TRBV9
CASSGSGAPNEKLFF
>NA|15|TRBV5-1
CASSSPLQGPGGYTF
>NA|15|TRBV2
CASSEGAGEGREQFF
>NA|13|TRBV27
CASSLKRADTQYF
>NA|14|TRBV14
CASSQHTGIEKLFF
>NA|14|TRBV28
CASSSYTGAGGYTF
>NA|13|TRBV6-5
CASSYGGVYGYTF
>NA|12|TRBV30
CAWSGTGTEAFF
>NA|18|TRBV5-6
CASSGLVGSRSGANVLTF
>NA|15|TRBV30
CAWSRDSWAGNTIYF
>few|13|TRBV6-1
CASRDRASYEQYF
>once|13|TRBV11-2
CASSLSPGETQYF
>NA|14|TRBV19
CASKGPEFSHGYTF
>few|15|TRBV9
CASSVDPGVGYGYTF
>few|14|TRBV7-2
CASSATGWDSIQYF
>few|15|TRBV28
CASSLGQGLTQPQHF
>few|13|TRBV7-2
CASTRSGGGTQYF
>NA|11|TRBV30
CAWGLGETQYF
>NA|13|TRBV27
CASRRLAGETQYF
>NA|13|TRBV19
CASSRTQTYEQYF
>few|13|TRBV6-1
CASSEQEIYGYTF
>once|11|TRBV20-1
CSARDRASPFF
>few|15|TRBV9
CASSSQGAGGTEAFF
>NA|15|TRBV5-1
CASSLVSTPGNTIYF